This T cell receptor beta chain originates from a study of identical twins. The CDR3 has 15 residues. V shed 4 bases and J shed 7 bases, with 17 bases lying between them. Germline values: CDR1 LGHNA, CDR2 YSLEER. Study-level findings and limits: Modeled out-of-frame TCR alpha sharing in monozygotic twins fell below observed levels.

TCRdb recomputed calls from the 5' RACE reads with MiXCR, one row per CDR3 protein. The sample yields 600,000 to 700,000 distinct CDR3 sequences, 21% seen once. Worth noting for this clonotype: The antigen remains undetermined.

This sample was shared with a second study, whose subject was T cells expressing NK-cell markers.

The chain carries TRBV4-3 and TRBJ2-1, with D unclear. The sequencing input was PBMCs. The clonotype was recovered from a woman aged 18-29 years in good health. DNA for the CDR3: TGCGCCAGCAGCCCCGGGTGGGGTTCGTCGAATGAGCAGTTCTTC. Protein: CASSPGWGSSNEQFF.